Listed below are T cell receptor beta chains from one sample, sequenced in a study of blood T cell repertoires in COVID-19. The assay was immunoSEQ multiplex PCR, and TCRdb's table has in-frame clones only and misses some. The table lists 140,000 to 150,000 clones, 65% to 85% of them singletons. Material: peripheral blood. The receptors here all came from a woman aged 45-60 years with acute or convalescent COVID-19. Both conserved end residues are part of each CDR3. Fields, in order: D gene, V gene, J gene, CDR3 protein. A D gene is named only where the DNA matches it firmly.

D: TRBD2
V: TRBV27
J: TRBJ2-5
CDR3: CASSLSRGVGETQYF

D: -
V: TRBV11-2
J: TRBJ1-1
CDR3: CASSLDWTENTEAFF

D: TRBD1
V: TRBV5-1
J: TRBJ2-7
CDR3: CASSGRGQAGEQYF

D: -
V: TRBV5-6
J: TRBJ2-5
CDR3: CASRTGGRETQYF

D: -
V: TRBV29-1
J: TRBJ2-5
CDR3: CSGRGQETQYF

D: TRBD1
V: TRBV5-1
J: TRBJ1-1
CDR3: CASSQTIRGFEDTEAFF

D: -
V: TRBV5-6
J: TRBJ1-1
CDR3: CASSLYGAGRWEAFF

D: -
V: TRBV27
J: TRBJ1-1
CDR3: CASSLREFGGTEAFF

D: -
V: TRBV2
J: TRBJ1-1
CDR3: CASSEQGPLLEAFF

D: TRBD1
V: TRBV6-1
J: TRBJ2-3
CDR3: CASRERPGQGVDTQYF

D: -
V: TRBV7-8
J: TRBJ2-1
CDR3: CASRHGGGDEQFF

D: -
V: TRBV5-6
J: TRBJ2-4
CDR3: CASTRLEGVAKNIQYF

D: -
V: TRBV19
J: TRBJ1-5
CDR3: CASSIGNAASRFSNQPQHF

D: TRBD1
V: TRBV28
J: TRBJ1-1
CDR3: CASSSSGTGNTEAFF

D: -
V: TRBV28
J: TRBJ2-7
CDR3: CASSLVRYEQYF

D: -
V: TRBV5-1
J: TRBJ1-5
CDR3: CASSPGGANQPQHF

D: TRBD1
V: TRBV29-1
J: TRBJ1-2
CDR3: CSVEEGQGRGYTF

D: TRBD1
V: TRBV6-6
J: TRBJ1-2
CDR3: CASSWGQDYGYTF

D: TRBD1
V: TRBV6-5
J: TRBJ1-1
CDR3: CASSLQGRNTEAFF

D: TRBD2
V: TRBV27
J: TRBJ2-1
CDR3: CASSLSGGGAYNEQFF

D: -
V: TRBV4-3
J: TRBJ1-5
CDR3: CASSQGLEGLGGPQHF

D: TRBD1
V: TRBV6-5
J: TRBJ2-5
CDR3: CASSPSGQAETQYF

D: -
V: TRBV19
J: TRBJ2-3
CDR3: CASSRSRGRGTDTQYF

D: TRBD2
V: TRBV4-1
J: TRBJ2-3
CDR3: CASSQGFSLAGVTFTDTQYF

D: -
V: TRBV6-5
J: TRBJ1-1
CDR3: CASSSGHGTEAFF

D: -
V: TRBV6-1
J: TRBJ1-2
CDR3: CASSDEEEGYTF

D: -
V: TRBV28
J: TRBJ2-2
CDR3: CASSRPKYRAYAGELFF

D: -
V: TRBV7-3
J: TRBJ2-4
CDR3: CASSPTPTGLAKNIQYF

D: -
V: TRBV4-2
J: TRBJ2-4
CDR3: CASSPNGGETGAGIQYF

D: -
V: TRBV7-3
J: TRBJ1-6
CDR3: CASSPQANSPLHF

D: -
V: TRBV28
J: TRBJ1-1
CDR3: CASSRGADMNTEAFF

D: -
V: TRBV7-8
J: TRBJ1-1
CDR3: CASSLVGSLVSTEAFF

D: TRBD1
V: TRBV14
J: TRBJ2-7
CDR3: CATGTGVLYEQYF

D: -
V: TRBV6-6
J: TRBJ1-2
CDR3: CASSPTGLLGYTF

D: -
V: TRBV28
J: TRBJ2-7
CDR3: CASYYREGVGEQYF

D: -
V: TRBV7-9
J: TRBJ1-1
CDR3: CASSLLGDTEAFF

D: -
V: TRBV5-1
J: TRBJ2-1
CDR3: CASSLVGEGDYNEQFF

D: -
V: TRBV5-1
J: TRBJ1-4
CDR3: CASSLVSGDSYEKLFF

D: TRBD1
V: TRBV5-5
J: TRBJ1-6
CDR3: CASSPTGTGHSSPLHF

D: TRBD1
V: TRBV28
J: TRBJ2-3
CDR3: CASTPRGPFGTDTQYF

D: -
V: TRBV11-2
J: TRBJ2-6
CDR3: CASSTLSSGANVLTF

D: -
V: TRBV28
J: TRBJ1-4
CDR3: CATKQGTNEKLFF

D: -
V: TRBV14
J: TRBJ1-1
CDR3: CASSRSGNTEAFF

D: -
V: TRBV27
J: TRBJ1-6
CDR3: CASSLSASSYNSPLHF

D: -
V: TRBV7-3
J: TRBJ2-5
CDR3: CASSSGTPPRTQYF

D: -
V: TRBV2
J: TRBJ2-2
CDR3: CASSPQGNTGELFF

D: TRBD1
V: TRBV9
J: TRBJ2-1
CDR3: CASSVGGGRNEQFF

D: TRBD2
V: TRBV14
J: TRBJ2-1
CDR3: CASSQDSGRGLTYNEQFF

D: -
V: TRBV28
J: TRBJ1-1
CDR3: CASSWEGNTEAFF

D: -
V: TRBV6-6
J: TRBJ2-7
CDR3: CASSYISGHPGEYF

D: TRBD2
V: TRBV5-1
J: TRBJ2-2
CDR3: CASSSGLAGGKVGELFF

D: -
V: TRBV6-2/TRBV6-3
J: TRBJ2-7
CDR3: CASSYPGSISYEQYF

D: TRBD2
V: TRBV4-2
J: TRBJ2-7
CDR3: CASSWRPGTSDEQYF

D: -
V: TRBV6-5
J: TRBJ2-5
CDR3: CATALLQGEETQYF

D: -
V: TRBV9
J: TRBJ1-5
CDR3: CASSRRMGAQPQHF

D: -
V: TRBV7-2
J: TRBJ1-2
CDR3: CASSLGQYYGYTF

D: TRBD1
V: TRBV6-5
J: TRBJ1-6
CDR3: CASRFGTGGSSPLHF

D: -
V: TRBV7-6
J: TRBJ2-7
CDR3: CASSLYVLPTQVYEQYF